This TCR beta chain is from a study of CD4 T cells in relation to SARS-CoV-2 and coronaviruses. For the study at large: Convalescent donors were aged about 21 to 80, with median approximately 40 years.

Clones were sequenced by immunoSEQ multiplex PCR, and TCRdb holds only the in-frame ones, with some missing. The sample has 40,000 or so clones; roughly 85% are singletons. Of note for this clone: Its antigen is undetermined.

CDR3 length equals 15 residues. Looked up from germline, CDR1 is MDHEN and CDR2 is SYDVKM. V dropped 5 bases and J dropped 3; count of bases not matched to a gene: 7. V usage is TRBV28 and J usage is TRBJ2-7, with 10 bases that match TRBD2. The source of this sequence is an adult with COVID-19. Sequencing was done on a sample of naive CD4+ T cells from PBMCs, cultured in vitro. Subset indicated: naive CD4+ T cells isolated by negative enrichment. The CDR3 protein is CASSRTTSGYYEQYF. In DNA form, the CDR3 reads TGTGCCAGCAGTCGGACGACTAGCGGGTACTACGAGCAGTACTTC. The full variable domain, in which reference TRBV28 and TRBJ2-7 provide the parts outside the CDR3, is DVKVTQSSRYLVKRTGEKVFLECVQDMDHENMFWYRQDPGLGLRLIYFSYDVKMKEKGDIPEGYSVSREKKERFSLILESASTNQTSMYLCASSRTTSGYYEQYFGPGTRLTVT.